The next 26 T cell receptor beta chains were all read from a single sample in a study of cytomegalovirus exposure and HLA in healthy donors. PCR involved 60 Vbeta and 13 Jbeta primers. The repertoire was sequenced with immunoSEQ multiplex PCR; TCRdb's copy has only in-frame clones and lacks some. The repertoire has approximately 90,000 clones, under 80% of them found once; the top ten carry about 5.9%. Sequenced input: PBMCs. All receptors come from a woman in her twenties or thirties in good health and CMV-seronegative.

The CDR3 bases are TGTGCCAGCACTCATTCTTGGACTCCTGGTGATGAGCAGTTCTTC. This encodes CASTHSWTPGDEQFF. The rearrangement uses TRBV6-6 and TRBJ2-1, with a possible D match to TRBD2 (5 bases). V lost 7 bases and J 8 bases, leaving 21 bases between the germline ends. Germline lookup yields CDR1 MNHNY and CDR2 SVGAGI (reference sequence). CDR3 length: 15 amino acids.

This sequence joins TRBV18 and TRBJ2-2, with TRBD2 identical over 7 bases. The germline gives CDR1 KGHSH, CDR2 LQKENI. This CDR3 spans 15 amino acids. V lost 1 base and J lost 5; bases outside the gene matches: 4. CDR3 DNA sequence: TGTGCCAGCTCACCACTTCAGGGAGGGACCGGGGAGCTGTTTTTT. Protein sequence: CASSPLQGGTGELFF. Supplemented by reference TRBV18 and TRBJ2-2, the full variable domain reads NAGVMQNPRHLVRRRGQEARLRCSPMKGHSHVYWYRQLPEEGLKFMVYLQKENIIDESGMPKERFSAEFPKEGPSILRIQQVVRGDSAAYFCASSPLQGGTGELFFGEGSRLTVL.

A note on this clone: Compared with germline, one end of the junction differs, possibly owing to a read error. The chain recombines TRBV7-9 with TRBJ2-1, with D possibly matching TRBD1 (5 bases). Germline CDR1 reads SEHNR; CDR2 reads FQNEAQ (reference sequence). The CDR3 consists of 12 residues. The CDR3: CSSSPRVREQFF. The CDR3 coding sequence is TGTTCCAGCAGCCCCAGGGTCAGGGAGCAGTTCTTC.

V and J are TRBV10-1 and TRBJ1-1; TRBD1 agrees at 7 bases. Germline-derived CDR1 and CDR2 are WNHNN and SYGVQD (reference sequence). The CDR3 is 13 residues long. Trimming removed 10 bases from V and 2 bases from J; junction bases left unmatched: 7. In DNA form, the CDR3 reads TGCGCCACCTCAAACAGGGGAAACACTGAAGCTTTCTTT. Its translation: CATSNRGNTEAFF.

The gene calls are TRBV4-3 and TRBJ2-3, with 7 bases lining up with TRBD2. The CDR3 runs 15 residues. Germline values: CDR1 LGHNA, CDR2 YSLEER. The junction had 4 bases not matched to a gene; V was cut back by 1 base and J by 3 bases. This CDR3 is CASSQVLGGTDTQYF. Written as DNA, the CDR3 is TGCGCCAGCAGCCAAGTTTTGGGGGGGACAGATACGCAGTATTTT.

This clone was counted only a few times. The chain has TRBV9 and TRBJ1-1, with TRBD1 matching 9 bases. V shed 3 bases, J shed 11 bases, and the junction held 8 bases outside the gene matches. The CDR3 loop spans 13 amino acids. Germline V gives CDR1 SGDLS, CDR2 YYNGEE. CDR3 coding DNA: TGTGCCAGCAGCGCCGTCGACAGGGGGAATGCTTTCTTT. This sequence encodes CASSAVDRGNAFF.

This chain links TRBV5-1 with TRBJ1-1; D remains unclear. The CDR3 is made up of 17 amino acids. Trimming shortened V by 1 base and J by 2 bases, and 18 bases separated the two germline ends. Germline CDR1 SGHRS, CDR2 YFSETQ. The DNA for the CDR3 is TGCGCCAGCAGCTTGTCATCGGGGTCTCCGGTAAACACTGAAGCTTTCTTT. It codes for CASSLSSGSPVNTEAFF.

The chain is built from TRBV2 and TRBJ1-2; TRBD1 aligns across 9 bases. CDR1 SNHLY and CDR2 FYNNEI come from the germline V gene. Germline trimming cut 11 bases from V and 5 bases from J; bases unmatched to any gene: 21. This CDR3 comprises 17 residues. In DNA form, the CDR3 reads TGTGCCGGCCGACCTAGGACAGGGGCGATGGCTGCGTATGGCTACACCTTC. Its protein is CAGRPRTGAMAAYGYTF.

J is TRBJ1-1 and V is TRBV6-5; D gene ambiguous. Germline V gene data show CDR1 as MNHEY and CDR2 as SVGAGI. This CDR3 region has 11 residues. The germline V and J ends were trimmed by 8 bases and 4 bases, with 8 bases remaining between them. The CDR3 spells CASEGGTEAFF. CDR3 in DNA: TGTGCCAGCGAGGGAGGCACTGAAGCTTTCTTT.

This chain joins TRBV30 and TRBJ2-2; D perhaps matches TRBD1 (6 bases). CDR3 size: 14 residues. Germline V gene lookup returns CDR1 GTSNPN and CDR2 SVGIG (reference sequence). V lost 2 bases and J 8 bases, leaving 15 bases between the germline ends. The CDR3 spells CAWSPNRDLGELFF. The CDR3 DNA follows: TGTGCCTGGAGTCCGAACAGGGATTTGGGGGAGCTGTTTTTT.

The chain employs TRBV5-1 and TRBJ1-2; 10 bases fit TRBD1. CDR1 SGHRS and CDR2 YFSETQ come from the germline V gene. CDR3 length: 16 residues. V gave up 3 bases and J gave up 0 bases; unmatched junction bases: 5. The CDR3 sequence is CASSYYGTGANYGYTF. In nucleotides, the CDR3 is TGCGCCAGCAGCTACTACGGGACAGGGGCTAACTATGGCTACACCTTC. The complete variable domain, with remaining parts taken from reference TRBV5-1 and TRBJ1-2, reads KAGVTQTPRYLIKTRGQQVTLSCSPISGHRSVSWYQQTPGQGLQFLFEYFSETQRNKGNFPGRFSGRQFSNSRSEMNVSTLELGDSALYLCASSYYGTGANYGYTFGSGTRLTVV.

V is TRBV27 and J is TRBJ2-5; 10 bases match TRBD1. Germline CDR1 is MNHEY and CDR2 is SMNVEV (reference sequence). The V and J ends lost 6 bases and 7 bases, in that order; junction bases with no gene match: 5. This CDR3 has 13 residues. CDR3 DNA sequence: TGTGCCAGCAGAAGACAGGGGGCAGGGACCCAGTACTTC. As protein: CASRRQGAGTQYF.

The table lists this clone with a count of one. This chain uses TRBV7-9 with TRBJ1-1; D is unclear. The germline CDR1 and CDR2 sequences are SEHNR and FQNEAQ (reference sequence). CDR3 size: 12 residues. V shed 1 base and J shed 9 bases, with 9 bases lying between them. The CDR3 DNA follows: TGTGCCAGCAGCTTAGACAGTTTAAAAGCTTTCTTT. Protein product: CASSLDSLKAFF.

This clone was seen a handful of times. CDR3 protein: CASSVALERDEQYF. CDR3 bases: TGTGCCAGCAGCGTAGCCCTCGAGAGGGACGAGCAGTACTTC. The rearrangement joins TRBV9 to TRBJ2-7, with D perhaps TRBD2 (5 bases). This CDR3 comprises 14 residues. Looked up from germline, CDR1 is SGDLS and CDR2 is YYNGEE. The V end lost 0 bases, the J end lost 5 bases, and 12 bases lay between the germline ends.

The chain recombines TRBV5-1 with TRBJ1-6, with D perhaps TRBD1 (5 bases). Germline values: CDR1 SGHRS, CDR2 YFSETQ. This CDR3 comprises 13 residues. V was trimmed by 4 bases and J by 10 bases, leaving 12 bases between them. Here the CDR3 DNA reads TGCGCCAGCAGCGCGTCCAGGGAATCACCCCTCCACTTT. It encodes CASSASRESPLHF. Full variable domain (outside the CDR3, taken from reference TRBV5-1 and TRBJ1-6): KAGVTQTPRYLIKTRGQQVTLSCSPISGHRSVSWYQQTPGQGLQFLFEYFSETQRNKGNFPGRFSGRQFSNSRSEMNVSTLELGDSALYLCASSASRESPLHFGNGTRLTVT.

This clone turned up a few times. J is TRBJ1-5 and V is TRBV12-2; the tabulated D call, TRBD1, remains unverified against the DNA. TRBV12-2 constitutes a pseudogene. The CDR3 contains 16 residues. In nucleotides, the CDR3 is TGTGCAAGTCGCTTAGGAGACAGGCATAGCAATCAGCCCCAGCATTTT. As protein: CASRLGDRHSNQPQHF.

This clone was recorded a few times. The gene calls are TRBV19 and TRBJ2-7; tentatively, D is TRBD1 (6 bases). The CDR3 has 15 amino acids. The V and J ends lost 3 bases and 5 bases respectively, with 17 bases between them. Per germline, CDR1 LNHDA and CDR2 SQIVND (reference sequence). CDR3 residues: CASSMTTGSGHEQYF. The CDR3 nucleotides read TGTGCCAGTAGTATGACCACAGGGTCCGGACACGAGCAGTACTTC.

V gene TRBV6-5 combines with J gene TRBJ2-7; 7 positions agree with TRBD1. The CDR3 has 15 amino acids. The V and J ends lost 5 bases and 3 bases, in that order; junction bases with no gene match: 10. Germline V gene data show CDR1 as MNHEY and CDR2 as SVGAGI. The CDR3 region is CASSTGQDPFYEQYF. In nucleotides, the CDR3 is TGTGCCAGCAGTACCGGACAGGACCCTTTCTACGAGCAGTACTTC.

This chain connects TRBV2 to TRBJ2-7, with D unclear. Germline values: CDR1 SNHLY, CDR2 FYNNEI. Trimming removed 0 bases from V and 3 bases from J, with 3 bases in between. The CDR3 spans 12 residues. In DNA form, the CDR3 reads TGTGCCAGCAGTGAAGCCCGCTACGAGCAGTACTTC. Translating gives CASSEARYEQYF.

The rearrangement links TRBV10-1 to TRBJ2-3; D may be TRBD2 (5 bases). CDR1 WNHNN and CDR2 SYGVQD come from the germline V gene (reference sequence). There are 17 residues in the CDR3. V lost 4 bases to trimming and J lost 6 bases, with 23 bases between them. CDR3 coding DNA: TGCGCCAGCAGTGGCTCAAAGACTAACCCGTTGAAGGATACGCAGTATTTT. It codes for CASSGSKTNPLKDTQYF.

The chain links TRBV28 to TRBJ2-1, with 9 bases aligning to TRBD2. Germline V gene sequence: CDR1 MDHEN, CDR2 SYDVKM. The CDR3 covers 16 residues. Trimming cost V 3 bases and J 4 bases; bases outside gene matches: 7. CDR3: CASSLPSGVGYNEQFF. The CDR3 DNA follows: TGTGCCAGCAGTTTGCCTAGCGGGGTGGGATACAATGAGCAGTTCTTC.

This clone was counted only a few times. The chain has TRBV9 and TRBJ2-7, with 10 bases fitting TRBD2. CDR3 length: 15 amino acids. The V gene end was trimmed by 0 bases and the J gene end by 0 bases; junction bases not matched to a gene: 0. Germline loops: CDR1 SGDLS, CDR2 YYNGEE. Written as DNA, the CDR3 is TGTGCCAGCAGCGTAGGACTAGCGGGCTCCTACGAGCAGTACTTC. It codes for CASSVGLAGSYEQYF.

The chain has TRBV10-3 and TRBJ2-5; the match to TRBD2 covers 10 bases. The V and J ends lost 6 bases and 5 bases, in that order; junction bases with no gene match: 6. Looked up from germline, CDR1 is ENHRY and CDR2 is SYGVKD. The CDR3 consists of 14 residues. DNA of the CDR3: TGTGCCATCAGACCCGGGACTAGCGTCGAGACCCAGTACTTC. This sequence encodes CAIRPGTSVETQYF.

The chain uses TRBV19 and TRBJ2-5; the match to TRBD2 covers 15 bases. V dropped 5 bases and J dropped 4; count of bases not matched to a gene: 11. The CDR3 is made up of 18 amino acids. The germline V gene encodes CDR1 LNHDA and CDR2 SQIVND (reference sequence). CDR3 in DNA: TGTGCCAGTAGTCTCCGGACTAGCGGGGGGGTGATCTCAGAGACCCAGTACTTC. Encoded protein: CASSLRTSGGVISETQYF. Supplemented by reference TRBV19 and TRBJ2-5, the full variable domain reads DGGITQSPKYLFRKEGQNVTLSCEQNLNHDAMYWYRQDPGQGLRLIYYSQIVNDFQKGDIAEGYSVSREKKESFPLTVTSAQKNPTAFYLCASSLRTSGGVISETQYFGPGTRLLVL.

V is TRBV11-3 and J is TRBJ2-2; 11 positions agree with TRBD2. J was trimmed by 4 bases and V by 5 bases; bases with no gene match: 6. Germline CDR1 reads SGHNT; CDR2 reads YENEEA. The CDR3 is made up of 16 amino acids. The CDR3 coding sequence is TGTGCCAGCAGCGGAAAAGGACTAGCGGGCACCGGGGAGCTGTTTTTT. Protein: CASSGKGLAGTGELFF. The full variable domain, in which reference TRBV11-3 and TRBJ2-2 provide the parts outside the CDR3, is EAGVVQSPRYKIIEKKQPVAFWCNPISGHNTLYWYLQNLGQGPELLIRYENEEAVDDSQLPKDRFSAERLKGVDSTLKIQPAELGDSAVYLCASSGKGLAGTGELFFGEGSRLTVL.

V and J are TRBV6-6 and TRBJ2-1; a weak D match, TRBD2 (5 bases). Germline V gene lookup returns CDR1 MNHNY and CDR2 SVGAGI (reference sequence). Trimming cost V 7 bases and J 1 base, with 11 bases left between them. The CDR3 length is 14 residues. In DNA, the CDR3 is TGTGCCAGCACCCGAGGGCCTTCCTACAATGAGCAGTTCTTC. It translates to CASTRGPSYNEQFF.